These 18 T cell receptor beta chains came from one sample sequenced in a study of T cell changes during pregnancy in multiple sclerosis (dated by TCRdb to the late 2010s). Libraries were constructed by the immunoSEQ multiplex PCR assay. TCRdb retrieved this table from immuneACCESS and kept in-frame rearrangements only. Not all clones are present; in checked studies, unresolved V genes account for under half, and no reason is known for the remainder. Present in this sample are more than 55,000 clones, roughly 92% of which were seen just once. The ten biggest clones cover under 1.5% of the sample. Specimen: peripheral blood, collected in the second trimester of pregnancy. All receptors come from a female donor with multiple sclerosis, enrolled in a pregnancy study.

The V call is TRBV7-6, the J call TRBJ2-2; TRBD2 matches 11 bases. V lost 6 bases to trimming and J lost 6 bases; unmatched junction nucleotides: 6. Germline-derived CDR1 and CDR2 are SGHVS and FNYEAQ. CDR3 length equals 15 residues. The CDR3 DNA reads as TGTGCCAGCAGTTTTAGCGGGGGGGACGCCGGGGAGCTGTTTTTT. It translates to CASSFSGGDAGELFF.

The chain employs TRBV2 and TRBJ1-2; TRBD1 matches at 7 bases. The CDR3 has 15 residues. Germline trimming cut 2 bases from V and 3 bases from J; bases unmatched to any gene: 6. The V gene's germline CDR1 is SNHLY and CDR2 FYNNEI. CDR3: CASSEQGGGDYGYTF. The DNA for the CDR3 is TGTGCCAGCAGTGAACAGGGGGGAGGTGACTATGGCTACACCTTC.

The chain joins TRBV7-2 to TRBJ2-7, with D possibly matching TRBD1 (6 bases). The CDR3 is 12 residues long. From germline, CDR1 is SGHTA and CDR2 FQGNSA. V lost 5 bases, J lost 5 bases, and 10 bases lay in between. For the CDR3, the DNA is TGTGCCAGCAGCCCCAGGGGTGACGAGCAGTACTTC. This encodes CASSPRGDEQYF.

The J gene is TRBJ2-7, the V gene TRBV30; 7 bases agree with TRBD2. This CDR3 contains 12 residues. The germline gives CDR1 GTSNPN, CDR2 SVGIG (reference sequence). With 8 bases clipped from V and 3 bases from J, the junction kept 7 bases outside the gene matches. The CDR3: CAGGVGIYEQYF. As DNA, the CDR3 is TGTGCCGGGGGGGTAGGAATCTACGAGCAGTACTTC.

The J gene is TRBJ2-1, the V gene TRBV9; weak D call: TRBD2 (5 bases). V lost 0 bases and J 5 bases, leaving 6 bases between the germline ends. Germline CDR1 and CDR2: SGDLS and YYNGEE. This CDR3 is 13 amino acids long. CDR3 DNA sequence: TGTGCCAGCAGCGTAGGGGAGAACAATGAGCAGTTCTTC. This gives the protein CASSVGENNEQFF.

The J gene is TRBJ2-7, the V gene TRBV11-2; 13 bases map to TRBD2. This CDR3 has 16 amino acids. Per germline, CDR1 SGHAT and CDR2 FQNNGV. With V trimmed by 3 bases and J by 10 bases, 12 bases remained unmatched. The CDR3 DNA sequence: TGTGCCAGCAGCTTTCCCAAAACACTAGCGGGAGGGTACCAGTACTTC. Protein sequence: CASSFPKTLAGGYQYF.

The chain employs TRBV9 and TRBJ2-3, with TRBD2 matching 9 bases. The germline CDR1 and CDR2 sequences are SGDLS and YYNGEE. This CDR3 is 14 amino acids long. V gave up 2 bases and J gave up 5 bases; unmatched junction bases: 3. CDR3 coding DNA: TGTGCCAGCAGCGTTAGCGGGGGCGGAGATACGCAGTATTTT. Translation gives CASSVSGGGDTQYF.

The chain has TRBV7-2 and TRBJ2-7; TRBD1 might be the D (6 bases). Germline values: CDR1 SGHTA, CDR2 FQGNSA. The CDR3 covers 15 residues. V was clipped by 7 bases and J by 2 bases, with 18 bases between them. The CDR3 loop reads CASTPQGPTAYEQYF. The CDR3 region has the DNA TGTGCCAGCACCCCTCAGGGGCCGACAGCCTACGAGCAGTACTTC.

J is TRBJ1-4 and V is TRBV2; 8 bases match TRBD1. The CDR3 spans 15 residues. V was clipped by 6 bases and J by 5 bases; unmatched bases: 8. CDR1 and CDR2 from the germline V gene are SNHLY and FYNNEI. The CDR3, as DNA: TGTGCCAGCAGCCTACAGGGGGGCGGGAATGAAAAACTGTTTTTT. It encodes CASSLQGGGNEKLFF.

The CDR3 here is CAIRGGEWYNEQFF. CDR3 DNA sequence: TGTGCCATCAGAGGGGGGGAGTGGTACAATGAGCAGTTCTTC. This chain joins TRBV10-3 and TRBJ2-1, with D possibly being TRBD2 (7 bases). V gave up 6 bases and J gave up 4 bases, with 13 bases separating them. The CDR3 contains 14 residues. Germline CDR1 ENHRY, CDR2 SYGVKD.

The J gene is TRBJ2-1, the V gene TRBV5-1; TRBD2 aligns across 7 bases. V was clipped by 7 bases and J by 6 bases; unmatched bases: 10. The CDR3 runs 14 residues. Germline CDR1 reads SGHRS; CDR2 reads YFSETQ. The CDR3 loop reads CASYGGEWFNEQFF. DNA of the CDR3: TGCGCCAGCTATGGGGGGGAATGGTTCAATGAGCAGTTCTTC.

The V gene is TRBV4-3, the J gene TRBJ2-6, with D possibly being TRBD1 (5 bases). Germline V gives CDR1 LGHNA, CDR2 YSLEER. CDR3 length equals 16 residues. With 4 bases removed from V and 2 bases from J, the gap between germline ends came to 12 bases. This CDR3 reads CASSPTPRAGANVLTF. CDR3 DNA: TGCGCCAGCAGCCCGACCCCCAGGGCTGGGGCCAACGTCCTGACTTTC.

This rearrangement joins TRBV10-1 to TRBJ1-1; 7 nucleotides align to TRBD1. Trimming at V came to 6 bases and at J to 1 base, leaving 8 bases not matched to a gene. Germline V gene data show CDR1 as WNHNN and CDR2 as SYGVQD (reference sequence). This CDR3 is built from 15 residues. The CDR3: CASRATGTENTEAFF. CDR3 nucleotides: TGCGCCAGCAGGGCGACCGGGACAGAGAACACTGAAGCTTTCTTT.

This chain links TRBV6-5 with TRBJ2-7; D is perhaps TRBD1 (5 bases). V was shortened by 4 bases and J by 6 bases, with 16 bases between the two germline ends. The CDR3 is 14 amino acids. The germline V gene has CDR1 MNHEY and CDR2 SVGAGI. CDR3 coding DNA: TGTGCCAGCAGTTCTTTCCAGGGTAATCTCGAGCAGTACTTC. It encodes CASSSFQGNLEQYF.

The rearrangement links TRBV11-2 to TRBJ2-2; D may be TRBD2 (5 bases). CDR1 is SGHAT, CDR2 FQNNGV, per germline. This CDR3 is built from 16 residues. Between the trimmed V and J ends, which lost 7 bases and 0 bases, there was a span of 15 bases. Here the CDR3 DNA reads TGTGCCAGCACTGAAAGGGCGGGTACGAACACCGGGGAGCTGTTTTTT. This gives the protein CASTERAGTNTGELFF.

This clone was observed once. The rearrangement links TRBV2 to TRBJ1-5; D perhaps matches TRBD1 (6 bases). CDR1 SNHLY and CDR2 FYNNEI come from the germline V gene. Trimming removed 5 bases from V and 0 bases from J, with 14 bases in between. The CDR3 loop spans 16 amino acids. The CDR3 sequence is CASSSGTTYSNQPQHF. As DNA, the CDR3 is TGTGCCAGCAGTTCCGGGACAACATATAGCAATCAGCCCCAGCATTTT.

The V and J genes are TRBV2 and TRBJ1-5; TRBD1 is a possible D gene (6 bases). Germline V gene lookup returns CDR1 SNHLY and CDR2 FYNNEI. This CDR3 contains 14 residues. Trimming took 5 bases from V and 5 from J, leaving 13 bases between them. The CDR3 here is CASSLGGGHQPQHF. The CDR3 DNA follows: TGTGCCAGCAGTCTGGGGGGGGGCCATCAGCCCCAGCATTTT.

This sequence joins TRBV7-3 and TRBJ2-2; 8 bases fit TRBD1. This CDR3 has 15 residues. CDR1 is SGHTA, CDR2 FQGTGA, per germline. J gave up 2 bases and V 5 bases, and 4 bases lay outside the gene matches. As DNA, the CDR3 is TGTGCCAGCAGCCGCGGGACAGGAAACACCGGGGAGCTGTTTTTT. Residues: CASSRGTGNTGELFF.